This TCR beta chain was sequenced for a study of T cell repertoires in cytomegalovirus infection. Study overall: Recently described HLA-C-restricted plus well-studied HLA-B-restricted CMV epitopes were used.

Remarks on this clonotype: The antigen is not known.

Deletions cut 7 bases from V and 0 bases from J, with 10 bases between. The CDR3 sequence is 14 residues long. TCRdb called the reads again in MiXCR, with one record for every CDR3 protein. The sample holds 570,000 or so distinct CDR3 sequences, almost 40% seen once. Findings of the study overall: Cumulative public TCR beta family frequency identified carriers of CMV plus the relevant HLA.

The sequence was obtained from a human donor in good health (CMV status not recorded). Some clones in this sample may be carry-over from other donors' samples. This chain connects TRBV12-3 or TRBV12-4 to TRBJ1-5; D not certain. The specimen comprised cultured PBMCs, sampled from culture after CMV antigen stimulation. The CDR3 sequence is CASTQAASNQPQHF. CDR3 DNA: TGTGCCAGCACCCAGGCCGCTAGCAATCAGCCCCAGCATTTT.